The clone carrying this T cell receptor (beta chain) turned up a few times. Its antigen is not known. V dropped 5 bases and J dropped 5; count of bases not matched to a gene: 10. This CDR3 comprises 15 residues. Germline CDR1 reads MDHEN; CDR2 reads SYDVKM. These data belong to a study of identical twins. Whole-study results and caveats: Analyses of zero insertions could, in part, be confounded by invariant MAIT and iNKT cells. Findings came from cross-sectional statistics, without long-term follow-up of donors.

One entry per CDR3 protein, called by TCRdb with MiXCR from the 5' RACE reads. The repertoire consists of hundreds of thousands of distinct CDR3 sequences, with under 10% occurring once and the leading ten covering around 1.8%. The same specimen was also included in a second study, on yellow fever vaccine responses in identical twins.

The V and J genes are TRBV28 and TRBJ1-1, with 8 bases matching TRBD1. Sequenced input: memory (CD45RO+) T cells sorted from blood. This sequence was found in a woman aged 18 to 35 in good health. This CDR3 reads CASSRNGQGGTEAFF. The CDR3 nucleotides read TGTGCCAGCAGTCGTAACGGACAGGGAGGGACTGAAGCTTTCTTT.